This T cell receptor (beta chain) was sequenced for a study of graft-versus-host responses after intestinal transplantation. Looking at the study overall: Multivisceral, liver-intestinal, or isolated intestinal transplants were received by the recipients. For approximately three years after anti-thymocyte globulin induction, all recipients took tacrolimus and steroids.

General study points: The authors found GvH clones in recipient marrow, some appearing first in ileum or blood. Early after transplant, HvG declines were associated with peak levels of circulating GvH clones.

Produced via immunoSEQ multiplex PCR; TCRdb's table is partial and in-frame only. The sample holds just under 90,000 clones, under 85% seen once. Note on this clone: Its antigen is not identified.

V dropped 3 bases and J dropped 6 bases, with 29 bases sitting between them. Germline V gene sequence: CDR1 SQVTM, CDR2 ANQGSEA. The CDR3 loop spans 18 amino acids. The source is a human donor who received an intestinal transplant. The chain uses TRBV29-1 and TRBJ1-2; TRBD1 might be the D (5 bases). The material sequenced was unstimulated CD8+ T cells sorted from spleen or lymph node cells, taken before intestinal transplant. The CDR3 sequence is CSVDSTAGPSWGVHGYTF. The CDR3 DNA sequence: TGCAGCGTTGATTCGACCGCAGGGCCATCCTGGGGGGTGCATGGCTACACCTTC.